This T cell receptor beta chain was observed in a study of cytomegalovirus exposure and HLA in healthy donors. Study findings and constraints: A missense DCLRE1C variant was associated with V- and J-gene trimming of TCR beta chains in a later analysis, and an independent cohort replicated the association. Both high specificity and high sensitivity reportedly marked the classifier's diagnosis of cytomegalovirus status. A later analysis showed HLA-associated TCR beta chains outstripping equally common others in clonal expansion. Differences between HLA loci emerged in a later analysis of TCR association rates, with DRB1 most and HLA-C fewest.

Notes on this clone: What it binds is not known.

CDR1 and CDR2 from the germline V gene are DFQATT and SNEGSKA (reference sequence). The CDR3 has 11 residues. With 7 bases removed from V and 4 bases from J, the gap between germline ends came to 8 bases. Use of 60 Vbeta and 13 Jbeta primers characterized the PCR. Assay used: immunoSEQ multiplex PCR; TCRdb lists only in-frame clones, some missing. The repertoire holds 95,000 to 130,000 clones, roughly 83% seen once, with around 4.4% in the top ten. This chain links TRBV20-1 with TRBJ2-1; the D is unclear. The sequence was collected from a man aged 25-45 years in good health and CMV-seropositive. Sequenced material: PBMCs. The DNA of the CDR3 is TGCAGTGACGGCGGTTACAATGAGCAGTTCTTC. This translates into CSDGGYNEQFF.